This is a list of T cell receptor beta chains from one sample in a study of blood T cell repertoires in COVID-19. Using immunoSEQ multiplex PCR, the repertoire was profiled, and TCRdb retains in-frame clones only, with some absent. The sample contains under 350,000 clones, around four fifths of which appear only once. The sequencing sample was made of peripheral blood. All receptors come from a man aged 55-75 years who had recovered from COVID-19. CDR3s include the opening cysteine and the closing phenylalanine or tryptophan. Each record gives: J gene, clone size, D gene, V gene, CDR3 DNA, CDR3 protein. A D gene is named only where the DNA matches it firmly. Size is omitted from some rows. Given values are once, few, many or a class for expanded clones.

TRBJ2-5,.,TRBD2,TRBV6-2/TRBV6-3,TGTGCCAGCAGTTACGGACTAGCGGTGGTGGAGACCCAGTACTTC,CASSYGLAVVETQYF
TRBJ2-1,few,.,TRBV12-5,TGTGCTAGTTCGACGGGAGACCTCTCCTACAATGAGCAGTTCTTC,CASSTGDLSYNEQFF
TRBJ2-7,.,.,TRBV5-6,TGTGCCAGCAGCCGGGTGGGGCGCGAGCAGTACTTC,CASSRVGREQYF
TRBJ1-1,.,.,TRBV7-2,TGTGCCAGCAGCTTAGACAGGGCGATGAACACTGAAGCTTTCTTT,CASSLDRAMNTEAFF
TRBJ1-5,.,TRBD1,TRBV28,TGTGCCAGCAGTCCCGACAGGGAAGTTTATCAGCCCCAGCATTTT,CASSPDREVYQPQHF
TRBJ1-3,.,TRBD1,TRBV30,TGTGCCTGGAGTTGGAACAGGGGGCCTGGAAACACCATATATTTT,CAWSWNRGPGNTIYF
TRBJ2-5,few,TRBD2,TRBV6-5,TGTGCCAGCAGTAGGGGACTAGGACCCACAGAGACCCAGTACTTC,CASSRGLGPTETQYF
TRBJ1-1,.,.,TRBV15,TGTGCCACCAGCAGAGATAGGGGCAGGGAAACGAACACTGAAGCTTTCTTT,CATSRDRGRETNTEAFF
TRBJ1-2,.,.,TRBV14,TGTGCCAGCAGCCAAGGTTGGGCAGTTCCCAGTTCGAGCTACACCTTC,CASSQGWAVPSSSYTF
TRBJ1-1,once,.,TRBV11-2,TGTGCCAGCAGCTTAGATCCGCTAATGAACACTGAAGCTTTCTTT,CASSLDPLMNTEAFF
TRBJ1-2,.,.,TRBV19,TGTGCCAGTAGTAGCCGCGGCAGAGAGGGCTATGGCTACACCTTC,CASSSRGREGYGYTF
TRBJ2-5,.,TRBD2,TRBV27,TGTGCCAGCAGTACCCAGCGGGGACCCCCCCAAGAGACCCAGTACTTC,CASSTQRGPPQETQYF
TRBJ1-5,.,TRBD1,TRBV10-1,TGCGCCAGCAGGACAGGGGGAGAGAGCAATCAGCCCCAGCATTTT,CASRTGGESNQPQHF
TRBJ2-7,.,TRBD2,TRBV5-1,TGCGCCAGCAGCACCACTAGCGGGGGAACCTACGAGCAGTACTTC,CASSTTSGGTYEQYF
TRBJ1-6,.,.,TRBV5-1,TGCGCCAGCAGCCAGGGTCCATTTAGTAGTAATTCACCCCTCCACTTT,CASSQGPFSSNSPLHF
TRBJ2-2,.,.,TRBV6-5,TGTGCCAGCTGTCAACAAGCGAACACCGGGGAGCTGTTTTTT,CASCQQANTGELFF
TRBJ2-1,.,TRBD2,TRBV5-1,TGCGCCAGCAGCCAGAGCGGGAGCTTGGCAAATGAGCAGTTCTTC,CASSQSGSLANEQFF
TRBJ2-7,.,TRBD2,TRBV7-2,TGTGCCAGCAGCCTCGGGACTAGCACCGCCTACGAGCAGTACTTC,CASSLGTSTAYEQYF
TRBJ2-6,.,.,TRBV6-6,TGTGCCAGCAGTTACGGCAGGGGAGCTGGGGCCAACGTCCTGACTTTC,CASSYGRGAGANVLTF
TRBJ2-7,.,.,TRBV5-1,TGCGCCAGCAGTAAATTGGACAGTCTCAACGAGCAGTACTTC,CASSKLDSLNEQYF
TRBJ1-6,.,.,TRBV6-5,TGTGCCAGCAGTTCCTTCGGGGATCCGGGGGCACCCCTCCACTTT,CASSSFGDPGAPLHF
TRBJ2-5,.,TRBD2,TRBV7-9,TGTGCCAGCAGCGGGGGGGAGTACCAAGAGACCCAGTACTTC,CASSGGEYQETQYF
TRBJ2-1,.,TRBD2,TRBV7-9,TGTGCCAGCAGCTTAGTGACTAGCGGGAGCGGGTACAATGAGCAGTTCTTC,CASSLVTSGSGYNEQFF
TRBJ2-1,.,TRBD2,TRBV12-3/TRBV12-4,TGTGCCAGCAGTCCGCAAACTAGCGGGAGTCTGTTCTTC,CASSPQTSGSLFF
TRBJ1-5,.,.,TRBV19,TGTGCCAGTAGTTGGGGGGAGGGCCAGCCCCAGCATTTT,CASSWGEGQPQHF
TRBJ1-2,few,.,TRBV2,TGTGCCAGCAGTGGGGGGAGGATCTATGGCTACACCTTC,CASSGGRIYGYTF
TRBJ2-3,.,TRBD2,TRBV18,TGTGCCAGCTCACCGGTTAGCGGGAGGGCAGATACGCAGTATTTT,CASSPVSGRADTQYF
TRBJ1-1,.,.,TRBV6-5,TGTGCCAGCAGTAGGGGGGGAGGGGACACTGAAGCTTTCTTT,CASSRGGGDTEAFF
TRBJ1-6,.,TRBD1,TRBV2,TGTGCCAGCAGATCACTGACAGGGGGCCTGAATTCACCCCTCCACTTT,CASRSLTGGLNSPLHF
TRBJ1-2,.,TRBD1,TRBV7-9,TGTGCCAGCAGCCCGCGGACAGGGATATATGGCTACACCTTC,CASSPRTGIYGYTF
TRBJ2-2,.,TRBD1,TRBV18,TGTGCCAGCTCACCTCGACAGGGAATAGCCGGGGAGCTGTTTTTT,CASSPRQGIAGELFF
TRBJ2-1,.,TRBD2,TRBV5-1,TGCGCCAGCAGCAAAGGGACTAGCGGGAGCCACTCCTACAATGAGCAGTTCTTC,CASSKGTSGSHSYNEQFF
TRBJ2-7,.,TRBD1,TRBV5-1,TGCGCCAGCAGCTTGGCCGGGACAGGGGGCCATCTCCTGCCCTACGAGCAGTACTTC,CASSLAGTGGHLLPYEQYF
TRBJ1-5,.,.,TRBV6-5,TGTGCCAGCAGTCGTCCAAGCCTGCCACCGAATTTT,CASSRPSLPPNF
TRBJ2-3,once,.,TRBV30,TGTGCCTGGAGCCCCCTCCCAGATACGCAGTATTTT,CAWSPLPDTQYF
TRBJ2-1,.,TRBD2,TRBV2,TGTGCCAGCATGGAGCGGGAGACCTCCTACAATGAGCAGTTCTTC,CASMERETSYNEQFF
TRBJ2-1,.,TRBD2,TRBV6-2/TRBV6-3,TGTGCCAGCAGTTCCCAAGCGGGAGGGCCCCGTGAGCAGTTCTTC,CASSSQAGGPREQFF
TRBJ1-1,.,TRBD1,TRBV3-1/TRBV3-2,TGTGCCAGCAGCCAGAGACAGGGTGCGAACACTGAAGCTTTCTTT,CASSQRQGANTEAFF
TRBJ2-1,.,TRBD2,TRBV30,TGTGCCTGGAGTCCGCGGGCGGGGGTTAGCTCAGAGCAGTTCTTC,CAWSPRAGVSSEQFF
TRBJ2-1,.,.,TRBV30,TGTGCCTGGAGTACTAACTATGAGCAGTTCTTC,CAWSTNYEQFF
TRBJ2-1,once,.,TRBV6-5,TGTGCCAGCAGTTACTCTGGCGGGGAGCAGTTCTTC,CASSYSGGEQFF
TRBJ1-3,.,TRBD1,TRBV4-2,TGTGCCAGCAGCCAAGAGGGACAGCTTCTTAACACCATATATTTT,CASSQEGQLLNTIYF
TRBJ2-2,.,.,TRBV25-1,TGTGCCAGCAGTGAGCGGCGACTGTGGAACACCGGGGAGCTGTTTTTT,CASSERRLWNTGELFF
TRBJ1-6,.,TRBD1,TRBV7-9,TGTGCCAGCAGCTCAACGACAGGGTGGGATTCACCCCTCCACTTT,CASSSTTGWDSPLHF
TRBJ1-6,.,.,TRBV28,TGTGCCAGCAGTTTATACCCAGGGGTGGCTTCACCCCTCCACTTT,CASSLYPGVASPLHF
TRBJ1-4,.,TRBD1,TRBV7-9,TGTGCCAGCAGCGAGGGACAGCCAAATGAAAAACTGTTTTTT,CASSEGQPNEKLFF
TRBJ1-3,many,.,TRBV6-5,TGTGCCAGCAGTTACGCATTCCGGGGTGGAAACACCATATATTTT,CASSYAFRGGNTIYF
TRBJ2-7,few,TRBD1,TRBV5-1,TGCGCCAGCAGCACCTCCGGGACAGGTCCCTACGAGCAGTACTTC,CASSTSGTGPYEQYF
TRBJ2-7,.,TRBD1,TRBV13,TGTGCCAGCAGCTCCACCGGGACAGGGGACTACGAGCAGTACTTC,CASSSTGTGDYEQYF
TRBJ1-5,.,.,TRBV9,TGTGCCAGCAGCGTAGGAGCTGGAGGCCAGCCCCAGCATTTT,CASSVGAGGQPQHF
TRBJ2-7,.,TRBD2,TRBV28,TGTGCCAGCAGACCCCCCGGCGGGGGGTCCTACGAGCAGTACTTC,CASRPPGGGSYEQYF
TRBJ2-1,.,TRBD2,TRBV5-1,TGCGCCAGCAGTTCCGGACTAGCGGGGGCCTACAATGAGCAGTTCTTC,CASSSGLAGAYNEQFF
TRBJ2-7,.,TRBD1,TRBV19,TGTGCCAGTAGCCGACAGGGCACCTACGAGCAGTACTTC,CASSRQGTYEQYF
TRBJ1-2,few,.,TRBV20-1,TGCAGTGCGCAGGGAAATGGCTACACCTTC,CSAQGNGYTF
TRBJ2-2,.,.,TRBV30,TGTGCCGGAAAAAGACAGGCCACCGGGGAGCTGTTTTTT,CAGKRQATGELFF
TRBJ1-2,few,TRBD1,TRBV28,TGTGCCAGCAGTTCTACAGGGGGGGACTATGGCTACACCTTC,CASSSTGGDYGYTF
TRBJ1-4,.,TRBD1,TRBV18,TGTGCCAGCTCGCGAGACAGGGGATTTACTAATGAAAAACTGTTTTTT,CASSRDRGFTNEKLFF